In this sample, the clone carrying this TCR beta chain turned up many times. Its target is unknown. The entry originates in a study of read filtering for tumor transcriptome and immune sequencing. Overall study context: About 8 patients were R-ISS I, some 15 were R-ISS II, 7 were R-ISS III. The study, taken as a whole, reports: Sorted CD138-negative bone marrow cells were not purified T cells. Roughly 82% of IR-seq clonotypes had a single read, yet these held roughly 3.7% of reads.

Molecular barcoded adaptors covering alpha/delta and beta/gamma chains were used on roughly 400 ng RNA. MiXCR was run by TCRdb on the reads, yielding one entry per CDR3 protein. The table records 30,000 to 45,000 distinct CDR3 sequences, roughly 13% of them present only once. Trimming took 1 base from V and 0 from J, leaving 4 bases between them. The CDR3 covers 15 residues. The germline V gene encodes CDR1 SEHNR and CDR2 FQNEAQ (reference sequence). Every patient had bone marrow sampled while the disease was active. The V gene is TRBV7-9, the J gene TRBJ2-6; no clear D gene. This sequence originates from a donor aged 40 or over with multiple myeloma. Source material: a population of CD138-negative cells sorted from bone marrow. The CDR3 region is CASSLVRSGANVLTF. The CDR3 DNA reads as TGTGCCAGCAGCTTAGTGCGCTCTGGGGCCAACGTCCTGACTTTC.